This TCR beta chain was sequenced for a study of technical replicates of blood from several donors. The repertoire was sequenced with immunoSEQ multiplex PCR; TCRdb's copy has only in-frame clones and lacks some. The table lists about 100,000 clones, roughly 96% of them singletons. Sequencing was carried out using T cells isolated from PBMCs. This receptor was identified in a human donor in good health.

CDR3 sequence reads: CASSTQTSENEQFF. CDR3 nucleotide sequence: TGTGCCAGTAGTACTCAGACTAGCGAGAATGAGCAGTTCTTC. The rearrangement uses TRBV19 and TRBJ2-1; 8 bases line up with TRBD2. CDR1 is LNHDA, CDR2 SQIVND, per germline (reference sequence). This CDR3 contains 14 residues. Trimming cost V 4 bases and J 7 bases; bases outside gene matches: 6.